The 30 T cell receptor beta chains reported below all come from one sample, sequenced in a study of T cell repertoires in aging, cancer and after chemotherapy. Rearranged V-D-J TRB sequences were amplified with a mixed TRB-A/B primer pool. TCRdb fed the multiplex PCR reads into MiXCR, producing one record per CDR3 protein. Of about 6,600 distinct CDR3 sequences listed, about 23% were seen once; the top ten hold 6.5% to 9.5%. TCR beta rearrangements were amplified from peripheral blood genomic DNA. The sequencing input was blood. The source is a human donor with a blood cancer.

In its sample, this clonotype was seen a few times. This chain connects TRBV24-1 to TRBJ1-2; a possible D gene is TRBD1 (6 bases). The V gene lost 1 base and the J gene lost 7 bases, with 9 bases spanning the gap. Germline loops: CDR1 KGHDR, CDR2 SFDVKD. The CDR3 runs 13 residues. The CDR3 spells CATSDLTGTGYTF. DNA for the CDR3: TGTGCCACCAGTGATTTAACAGGGACTGGCTACACCTTC.

By share, this clonotype counts as medium-sized. The chain recombines TRBV19 with TRBJ1-3; possibly TRBD1 for D (6 bases). The CDR3 runs to 16 residues. V was pared by 9 bases and J by 4 bases, with 22 bases between. The germline gives CDR1 LNHDA, CDR2 SQIVND (reference sequence). The CDR3 here is CASSATGPSSGNTIYF. CDR3 coding DNA: TGTGCCAGCTCCGCTACAGGGCCAAGCTCGGGAAACACCATATATTTT.

By share, this clonotype counts as medium-sized. Here the CDR3 reads CASGDRGEGGYTF. The CDR3 bases are TGTGCCAGCGGGGACAGGGGAGAAGGCGGCTACACCTTC. This chain joins TRBV5-4 and TRBJ1-2, with 10 bases aligning to TRBD1. The V gene's germline CDR1 is SGHNT and CDR2 YYREEE (reference sequence). The J segment lost 8 bases and the V segment lost 7 bases, leaving 8 bases of the junction unmatched. The CDR3 has 13 amino acids. Variable domain in full (rest from reference TRBV5-4 and TRBJ1-2): ETGVTQSPTHLIKTRGQQVTLRCSSQSGHNTVSWYQQALGQGPQFIFQYYREEENGRGNFPPRFSGLQFPNYSSELNVNALELDDSALYLCASGDRGEGGYTFGSGTRLTVV.

This clonotype turned up a few times. The rearrangement uses TRBV18 and TRBJ1-4, with 8 bases matching TRBD1. Trimming cost V 6 bases and J 6 bases; bases outside gene matches: 6. Germline V gene lookup returns CDR1 KGHSH and CDR2 LQKENI. CDR3 length: 14 amino acids. CDR3 DNA: TGTGCCAGCTCCCCGACAGGGGCGGATGAAAAACTGTTTTTT. Translating gives CASSPTGADEKLFF.

The gene calls are TRBV20-1 and TRBJ1-4; possibly TRBD1 for D (6 bases). Germline CDR1 reads DFQATT; CDR2 reads SNEGSKA (reference sequence). The CDR3 is made up of 20 amino acids. The V gene lost 3 bases and the J gene lost 10 bases, with 36 bases spanning the gap. In nucleotides, the CDR3 is TGCAGTGCTAGTAGTGGTTTAGGGGGAAAGCGAGCTCCCAGGGCCGGAAAACTGTTTTTT. Translated: CSASSGLGGKRAPRAGKLFF.

By its share, this clonotype is medium-sized (0.01 to 0.1%). The rearrangement joins TRBV13 to TRBJ2-7; 7 bases agree with TRBD2. Germline CDR1 PRHDT, CDR2 FYEKMQ (reference sequence). This CDR3 region has 16 residues. The J segment lost 1 base and the V segment lost 2 bases, leaving 8 bases of the junction unmatched. Written as DNA, the CDR3 is TGTGCCAGCAGCTTAACGGGAGGTCCCTCGTCCTACGAGCAGTACTTC. It codes for CASSLTGGPSSYEQYF.

Remarks on this clonotype: A read error may account for a junction end that differs from germline. The V gene is TRBV6-1, the J gene TRBJ2-5; D is unclear. The germline gives CDR1 MNHNS, CDR2 SASEGT. This CDR3 has 14 amino acids. CDR3 loop: CASTEQWYQETQYF. CDR3 DNA: TGTGCCAGCACTGAACAGTGGTACCAAGAGACCCAGTACTTC.

By its share, this clonotype is medium-sized (0.01 to 0.1%). The chain is built from TRBV30 and TRBJ1-4; D not resolved. Trimming shortened V by 3 bases and J by 8 bases, and 10 bases separated the two germline ends. Looked up from germline, CDR1 is GTSNPN and CDR2 is SVGIG (reference sequence). CDR3 length: 12 residues. The CDR3 region is CAWRAGLEKLFF. CDR3 nucleotides: TGTGCCTGGAGAGCGGGCCTAGAAAAACTGTTTTTT.

By sample share, this clonotype is medium-sized. The chain combines TRBV29-1 with TRBJ2-1, with D hard to call. Trimming removed 8 bases at V and 5 bases at J, with 19 bases between. CDR1 and CDR2 (germline): SQVTM, ANQGSEA. This CDR3 is 14 amino acids long. In DNA form, the CDR3 reads TGCAGCTTCAGACGTTCCTTCCCTAACAATGAGCAGTTCTTC. As protein: CSFRRSFPNNEQFF.

This clonotype was picked up a small number of times. V usage is TRBV9 and J usage is TRBJ1-1; no definite D call. Trimming shortened V by 3 bases and J by 3 bases, and 6 bases separated the two germline ends. Germline V gene sequence: CDR1 SGDLS, CDR2 YYNGEE. CDR3 size: 12 residues. CDR3 sequence (DNA): TGTGCCAGCAGCGATGGTTACACTGAAGCTTTCTTT. Protein product: CASSDGYTEAFF.

In its sample, this clonotype ranks as medium-sized. The chain is built from TRBV15 and TRBJ2-5, with TRBD2 identical over 11 bases. V lost 1 base to trimming and J lost 0 bases; unmatched junction nucleotides: 4. The CDR3 spans 17 residues. The germline CDR1 and CDR2 sequences are LNHNV and YYDKDF (reference sequence). DNA for the CDR3: TGTGCCACCAGCAGAGTAGTAGCGGGAGGGCACCAAGAGACCCAGTACTTC. Protein sequence: CATSRVVAGGHQETQYF.

The rearrangement joins TRBV6-2 or TRBV6-3 to TRBJ2-5; no reliable D call. This CDR3 has 12 residues. Trimming left V 8 bases short and J 5 bases short, with 12 bases between. Germline CDR1 and CDR2: MNHEY and SVGEGT. As DNA, the CDR3 is TGTGCCAGCGGCCATCGTGGGGAGACCCAGTACTTC. Amino acids: CASGHRGETQYF.

In its sample, this clonotype was seen once. The chain joins TRBV5-1 to TRBJ2-7; D perhaps matches TRBD2 (6 bases). Germline assignment: CDR1 SGHRS and CDR2 YFSETQ. The CDR3 runs 13 residues. Trimming left V 5 bases short and J 3 bases short, with 12 bases between. Here the CDR3 DNA reads TGCGCCAGCAGACCGGGACTGGGCTACGAGCAGTACTTC. Its protein product is CASRPGLGYEQYF.

The chain employs TRBV11-1 and TRBJ2-3; 10 nucleotides line up with TRBD2. The germline V gene has CDR1 SGHAT and CDR2 FQDESV (reference sequence). The J segment lost 2 bases and the V segment lost 5 bases, leaving 10 bases of the junction unmatched. This CDR3 has 17 residues. The CDR3 region is CASSLRGAGGTTDTQYF. The CDR3 region has the DNA TGTGCCAGCAGCCTAAGGGGAGCGGGAGGGACCACAGATACGCAGTATTTT.

The rearrangement uses TRBV6-5 and TRBJ1-1, with 9 bases aligning to TRBD1. Trimming took 2 bases from V and 0 from J; bases not matched to a gene: 1. The V gene's germline CDR1 is MNHEY and CDR2 SVGAGI. This CDR3 is 15 amino acids long. The CDR3 region has the DNA TGTGCCAGCAGTTACCGGACAGGGGTGAACACTGAAGCTTTCTTT. This sequence encodes CASSYRTGVNTEAFF.

The V call is TRBV20-1, the J call TRBJ2-3; TRBD2 matches at 12 bases. CDR1 and CDR2 from the germline V gene are DFQATT and SNEGSKA (reference sequence). The CDR3 has 17 residues. The trim removed 3 bases at V and 0 bases at J, leaving 7 bases unmatched. CDR3 sequence: CSARPAGTSGSTDTQYF. CDR3 in DNA: TGCAGTGCTAGGCCAGCCGGGACTAGCGGGAGCACAGATACGCAGTATTTT.

DNA for the CDR3: TGTGCCAGCAGCTTAGGTAGGGGTAGTTACGAGCAGTACTTC. Translating gives CASSLGRGSYEQYF. This chain uses TRBV13 with TRBJ2-7, with D perhaps matching TRBD1 (5 bases). V was cut by 0 bases and J by 4 bases, with 10 bases left in between. This CDR3 has 14 residues. CDR1 PRHDT and CDR2 FYEKMQ come from the germline V gene (reference sequence).

On this clonotype itself: The junction departs from the called germline gene at one end, perhaps through a read error. V and J are TRBV19 and TRBJ2-5; TRBD2 aligns across 9 bases. CDR3 size: 16 residues. Germline V CDR1 and CDR2: LNHDA, SQIVND (reference sequence). CDR3 DNA: TGTGCCAGTAGTATGGGTCGGACTAGCGCGCAAGAGACCCAGACTTTC. This gives the protein CASSMGRTSAQETQTF.

The chain carries TRBV19 and TRBJ1-4; 7 nucleotides agree with TRBD1. CDR1 is LNHDA, CDR2 SQIVND, per germline (reference sequence). The J segment lost 4 bases and the V segment lost 3 bases, leaving 5 bases of the junction unmatched. There are 15 residues in the CDR3. The CDR3 protein is CASSIGDSSNEKLFF. CDR3 nucleotide sequence: TGTGCCAGTAGTATTGGGGACAGCAGTAATGAAAAACTGTTTTTT. Full variable domain (missing parts from reference TRBV19 and TRBJ1-4): DGGITQSPKYLFRKEGQNVTLSCEQNLNHDAMYWYRQDPGQGLRLIYYSQIVNDFQKGDIAEGYSVSREKKESFPLTVTSAQKNPTAFYLCASSIGDSSNEKLFFGSGTQLSVL.

About this clonotype: A much larger clone lies a single base off, so this may be a read error. J is TRBJ2-1 and V is TRBV4-2; 10 bases are a match to TRBD2. Germline trimming cut 4 bases from V and 10 bases from J; bases unmatched to any gene: 7. Germline V gene sequence: CDR1 LGHNA, CDR2 YNFKEQ. This CDR3 spans 14 amino acids. CDR3 nucleotide sequence: TGTGCCAGCAGCCTAGCGGGAGGCAGGGACGAGCAGTTCTTC. It codes for CASSLAGGRDEQFF.

This clonotype counts as medium-sized. The chain couples TRBV29-1 to TRBJ2-5, with D possibly TRBD1 on 5 matching bases. The CDR3 has 16 amino acids. V lost 6 bases and J 2 bases, leaving 22 bases between the germline ends. Germline CDR1 is SQVTM and CDR2 is ANQGSEA. Here the CDR3 DNA reads TGCAGCGTCTTCCCACTCGACAGCCGTTTTCAAGAGACCCAGTACTTC. Translating it yields CSVFPLDSRFQETQYF.

CDR3 protein: CASSQDHDRTYTDTQYF. The DNA of the CDR3 is TGTGCCAGCAGCCAAGATCATGACAGGACATACACAGATACGCAGTATTTT. V is TRBV4-2 and J is TRBJ2-3; D is perhaps TRBD1 (6 bases). This CDR3 has 17 residues. Looked up from germline, CDR1 is LGHNA and CDR2 is YNFKEQ. V lost 0 bases and J 2 bases, leaving 15 bases between the germline ends.

By sample share, this clonotype is medium-sized. The rearrangement joins TRBV6-5 to TRBJ1-5, with 7 bases fitting TRBD1. This CDR3 has 14 residues. V dropped 8 bases and J dropped 5; count of bases not matched to a gene: 9. Germline CDR1 reads MNHEY; CDR2 reads SVGAGI. The CDR3 DNA follows: TGTGCCAGCTCATGGACAGGTCGTCATCAGCCCCAGCATTTT. This codes for CASSWTGRHQPQHF.

The chain is built from TRBV7-2 and TRBJ2-3; 9 bases match TRBD1. The junction had 9 bases not matched to a gene; V was cut back by 5 bases and J by 9 bases. The CDR3 runs 14 residues. Germline V CDR1 and CDR2: SGHTA, FQGNSA. CDR3 sequence: CASSPRDRALTQYF. CDR3 DNA sequence: TGTGCCAGCAGCCCCCGGGACAGGGCGTTAACGCAGTATTTT.

The chain combines TRBV6-2 or TRBV6-3 with TRBJ2-6; maybe TRBD2 (6 bases). The CDR3 consists of 19 residues. Germline V gives CDR1 MNHEY, CDR2 SVGEGT. As DNA, the CDR3 is TGTGCTGGCAGTTACGTTCAGGGACTCCGCTCCTCTGGGGCCAACGTCCTGACTTTC. Protein: CAGSYVQGLRSSGANVLTF.

This clonotype showed up just a few times. This sequence joins TRBV7-2 and TRBJ1-5; unclear D gene. The V gene lost 5 bases and the J gene lost 3 bases, with 8 bases spanning the gap. CDR3 size: 13 residues. Looked up from germline, CDR1 is SGHTA and CDR2 is FQGNSA. The CDR3 region has the DNA TGTGCCAGCAGCCCGTCGACCAATCAGCCCCAGCATTTT. Protein: CASSPSTNQPQHF.

This clonotype was observed a handful of times. This chain joins TRBV14 and TRBJ2-7; D is ambiguous. The V end lost 6 bases, the J end lost 0 bases, and 15 bases lay between the germline ends. The CDR3 contains 15 residues. Germline CDR1 is SGHDN and CDR2 is FVKESK. This CDR3 is CASSLAPQSSYEQYF. The CDR3 DNA follows: TGTGCCAGCAGTCTCGCCCCTCAAAGCTCCTACGAGCAGTACTTC.

The chain combines TRBV20-1 with TRBJ2-7; unclear D gene. V shed 6 bases and J shed 4 bases, with 10 bases lying between them. The CDR3 has 11 amino acids. Germline V CDR1 and CDR2: DFQATT, SNEGSKA (reference sequence). Here the CDR3 DNA reads TGCAGTGCCCGGCGCACGTACGAGCAGTACTTC. It yields the protein CSARRTYEQYF.

By sample fraction, this clonotype is medium-sized. The V call is TRBV6-5, the J call TRBJ2-3; D is ambiguous. Per germline, CDR1 MNHEY and CDR2 SVGAGI. CDR3 length: 14 amino acids. Trimming took off 6 bases at V and 1 base at J, with 11 bases between the two ends. CDR3 sequence: CASRIAIGTDTQYF. CDR3 nucleotides: TGTGCCAGCAGAATAGCAATTGGCACAGATACGCAGTATTTT.

On this clonotype itself: A much larger clone lies one base from this, so it may be a read error. V is TRBV30 and J is TRBJ2-1; no definite D call. Germline V CDR1 and CDR2: GTSNPN, SVGIG (reference sequence). CDR3 length: 11 amino acids. This CDR3 is CAWSRPTEEFF. The CDR3 coding sequence is TGTGCCTGGAGTCGTCCTACTGAGGAGTTCTTC. Based on the CDR3 plus reference TRBV30 and TRBJ2-1, the full variable domain is SQTIHQWPATLVQPVGSPLSLECTVEGTSNPNLYWYRQAAGRGLQLLFYSVGIGQISSEVPQNLSASRPQDRQFILSSKKLLLSDSGFYLCAWSRPTEEFFGPGTRLTVL.